Listed below are T cell receptor beta chains from one sample, sequenced in a study of CXCR3-negative and CXCR3-positive naive CD8 T cells. Reprocessing the 5' RACE reads, TCRdb reports a single entry for every CDR3 protein and omits DNA. Its listing shows about 120,000 distinct CDR3 sequences. The specimen was naive CXCR3+ CD8+ T cells from blood. The receptors were gathered from a human donor in good health. Some clones in this sample may be carry-over from other donors' samples. CDR3s include the opening cysteine and the closing phenylalanine or tryptophan.

V	J	length	CDR3
TRBV7-9	TRBJ1-1	11	CASSLAFPAFF
TRBV7-3	TRBJ2-3	15	CASSLGISLTDTQYF
TRBV3-1	TRBJ2-1	15	CASNQTLRIDNEQFF
TRBV9	TRBJ2-1	16	CASSSSAGSSYNEQFF
TRBV7-9	TRBJ1-5	16	CASSLGPTVSNQPQHF
TRBV29-1	TRBJ2-7	15	CSVEDWRSDSYEQYF
TRBV6-2/TRBV6-3	TRBJ2-1	12	CASSYGGYEQFF
TRBV29-1	TRBJ1-2	11	CSVPWADGYTF
TRBV29-1	TRBJ1-4	12	CSYRQGGEKLFF
TRBV2	TRBJ2-7	13	CASVGDRSYEQYF
TRBV28	TRBJ2-1	14	CASSLVSSYNEQFF
TRBV7-8	TRBJ2-5	16	CASSSHAGGNQETQYF
TRBV6-2/TRBV6-3	TRBJ2-2	14	CASTRTSNTGELFF
TRBV7-8	TRBJ2-7	15	CASSLGLGFPYEQYF
TRBV29-1	TRBJ2-5	15	CSVENARGGKETQYF
TRBV29-1	TRBJ1-1	11	CSALASPEAFF
TRBV2	TRBJ1-1	12	CASSEMNTEAFF
TRBV28	TRBJ2-5	15	CASSPQRAGLETQYF
TRBV28	TRBJ2-5	14	CASNSVRNQETQYF
TRBV7-6	TRBJ1-6	15	CASSLASVGGSPFHF
TRBV7-9	TRBJ2-1	15	CASSLSSLAYNVQFF
TRBV20-1	TRBJ2-7	13	CSTREGADYEQYF
TRBV7-9	TRBJ1-2	14	CASSLVGVSYGYTF
TRBV24-1	TRBJ2-7	15	CATSDFNAGVGEQYF
TRBV4-1	TRBJ2-1	15	CASSPYGAEINEQFF
TRBV7-2	TRBJ2-1	18	CASSYFRREGASYNEQFF
TRBV5-4	TRBJ2-1	11	CASSRGGEQFF
TRBV27	TRBJ1-6	15	CASSSDREINSPLHF
TRBV7-9	TRBJ2-1	15	CASSRSGTSYNEQFF
TRBV12-3/TRBV12-4	TRBJ2-1	16	CASRNSAIRTYNEQFF
TRBV28	TRBJ2-7	12	CASSLGQSEQYF
TRBV29-1	TRBJ2-5	15	CSVVRDSGLGETQYF
TRBV12-3/TRBV12-4	TRBJ2-1	14	CASSLYEGPNEQFF
TRBV3-1	TRBJ2-7	14	CASSQELAAHEQYF
TRBV27	TRBJ2-3	15	CASSPATGLTDTQYF
TRBV5-4	TRBJ2-1	16	CASSPLGLTNYNEQFF
TRBV29-1	TRBJ2-1	13	CSVEDQRLNEQFF
TRBV2	TRBJ2-7	15	CASSQPETPYYEQYF
TRBV7-9	TRBJ2-7	12	CASSSPADEQYF
TRBV28	TRBJ2-6	15	CASSLSRSGANVLTF
TRBV20-1	TRBJ2-3	15	CSATPLALATDTQYF
TRBV6-6	TRBJ2-3	17	CASSLKLGPGGLDTQYF
TRBV6-2/TRBV6-3	TRBJ2-7	11	CASSYTYEQYF
TRBV9	TRBJ2-1	14	CASSSRQIYNEQFF
TRBV18	TRBJ2-3	15	CASSPGQGWTDTQYF
TRBV12-3/TRBV12-4	TRBJ2-3	14	CASSLTASTDTQYF
TRBV7-2	TRBJ2-5	15	CASSGLAGVQETQYF
TRBV30	TRBJ2-1	13	CAGRDRAYNEQFF
TRBV14	TRBJ2-5	14	CASSQAGTTGTQYF
TRBV20-1	TRBJ1-2	14	CSASRGEILYGYTF
TRBV6-5	TRBJ2-7	17	CASSPGQAQQYFYEQYF
TRBV20-1	TRBJ1-3	14	CSALGHHSGNTIYF
TRBV2	TRBJ2-2	13	CASNEGFTGELFF
TRBV7-9	TRBJ1-2	13	CASSPGGDYGYTF
TRBV11-2	TRBJ2-7	14	CASSFASGTNEQYF
TRBV6-2/TRBV6-3	TRBJ2-7	15	CASSEDGGDSYEQYF
TRBV6-5	TRBJ2-7	14	CASSPHGQDYEQYF
TRBV28	TRBJ2-7	14	CASSLALREDEQYF
TRBV28	TRBJ2-7	15	CASRTFRDRRYWGYF